Listed below are T cell receptor beta chains from one sample, sequenced in a study of beta chain features in type 1 diabetes. Method: immunoSEQ multiplex PCR; TCRdb's copy keeps in-frame clones and lacks some. Here the sample spans roughly 150,000 clones, about 10% being singletons. The sequencing input was central memory CD4+ T cells from blood. Receptor source: a woman under 40 with type 1 diabetes. CDR3s include the opening cysteine and the closing phenylalanine or tryptophan. Each record gives: CDR3 protein, CDR3 DNA, V gene, J gene, D gene, clone size. A D gene is named only where the DNA matches it firmly. Clone size is not always given. Where it is, it says once, few, many or a class for expanded clones.

CASSFSREKDTQYF	TGTGCCAGCAGTTTTTCCCGGGAGAAGGATACGCAGTATTTT	TRBV28	TRBJ2-3	.	few
CASSAAGNTEAFF	TGTGCCAGCAGCGCCGCCGGGAACACTGAAGCTTTCTTT	TRBV7-3	TRBJ1-1	.	.
CATSRDDREETQYF	TGTGCCACCAGCAGAGATGACAGGGAAGAGACCCAGTACTTC	TRBV15	TRBJ2-5	TRBD1	few
CASSRGSSGTYNEQFF	TGTGCCAGCAGCAGGGGCTCCAGCGGTACCTACAATGAGCAGTTCTTC	TRBV6-6	TRBJ2-1	.	.
CASSRDSGGNTIYF	TGTGCCAGCAGCCGAGACAGTGGGGGAAACACCATATATTTT	TRBV7-8	TRBJ1-3	.	.
CASSPGPLPENEQFF	TGTGCCAGCAGCCCAGGGCCGCTCCCGGAGAATGAGCAGTTCTTC	TRBV5-4	TRBJ2-1	.	few
CASSPGEETQYF	TGTGCCAGCAGCCCAGGGGAAGAGACCCAGTACTTC	TRBV4-2	TRBJ2-5	.	few
CASHSGRGYEQYF	TGTGCCAGCCATAGCGGGAGAGGCTACGAGCAGTACTTC	TRBV2	TRBJ2-7	TRBD2	many
CASSRRGEDTQYF	TGTGCCAGCAGCCGGAGGGGCGAGGATACGCAGTATTTT	TRBV13	TRBJ2-3	.	few
CASSPPQRDPTDTQYF	TGTGCCAGCAGTCCCCCCCAGCGGGACCCCACAGATACGCAGTATTTT	TRBV28	TRBJ2-3	TRBD2	.
CASSPGSSIGTDTQYF	TGCGCCAGCAGCCCTGGGTCTAGCATAGGCACAGATACGCAGTATTTT	TRBV5-1	TRBJ2-3	.	.
CASSERVAGKETQYF	TGCGCCAGCAGTGAGAGGGTAGCGGGAAAAGAGACCCAGTACTTC	TRBV10-2	TRBJ2-5	TRBD2	few
CASSLKRYTEAFF	TGTGCCAGCAGTTTAAAACGGTACACTGAAGCTTTCTTT	TRBV28	TRBJ1-1	.	.
CASSHTYGLQKETQYF	TGTGCCAGCAGCCACACTTACGGACTTCAAAAAGAGACCCAGTACTTC	TRBV9	TRBJ2-5	.	.
CSVDGLAGGPGTQYF	TGCAGCGTTGACGGACTAGCGGGAGGGCCCGGTACGCAGTATTTT	TRBV29-1	TRBJ2-3	TRBD2	few
CASSFDRGDTGELFF	TGTGCCAGCAGCTTCGACCGGGGGGACACCGGGGAGCTGTTTTTT	TRBV11-2	TRBJ2-2	TRBD2	.
CASSRTGGTYGYTF	TGTGCCAGCAGTCGGACAGGGGGGACCTATGGCTACACCTTC	TRBV6-6	TRBJ1-2	TRBD1	.
CASSDTGQGGTGELFF	TGCGCCAGCAGTGATACCGGACAGGGGGGTACCGGGGAGCTGTTTTTT	TRBV10-1	TRBJ2-2	TRBD1	few
CASSPGTSSYNEQFF	TGTGCCAGCAGTCCCGGGACTAGCAGCTACAATGAGCAGTTCTTC	TRBV28	TRBJ2-1	TRBD2	.
CASSFPGGGDVYGYTF	TGTGCCAGCAGTTTCCCCGGGGGGGGAGACGTATATGGCTACACCTTC	TRBV28	TRBJ1-2	.	.
CASSLASGSSSYNEQFF	TGCGCCAGCAGCTTGGCTAGCGGATCGAGCTCCTACAATGAGCAGTTCTTC	TRBV5-1	TRBJ2-1	TRBD2	.
CASSQDYGLAGGQEQFF	TGTGCCAGCAGCCAAGATTATGGCCTAGCGGGAGGACAAGAGCAGTTCTTC	TRBV4-2	TRBJ2-1	TRBD2	.
CATRPSGSGDTQYF	TGTGCCACCCGGCCTAGCGGGAGTGGAGATACGCAGTATTTT	TRBV10-3	TRBJ2-3	TRBD2	.
CASSRDLPITYNEQFF	TGCGCCAGCAGCCGGGACTTGCCTATAACCTACAATGAGCAGTTCTTC	TRBV5-1	TRBJ2-1	.	.
CAWSPGDNQPQHF	TGTGCCTGGAGTCCCGGAGACAATCAGCCCCAGCATTTT	TRBV30	TRBJ1-5	.	few
CASSSGLAGVYEQYF	TGCGCCAGCAGCTCGGGACTAGCGGGAGTATACGAGCAGTACTTC	TRBV5-1	TRBJ2-7	TRBD2	.
CASSLPGLSNEQYF	TGCGCCAGCAGCTTGCCAGGGCTTTCGAACGAGCAGTACTTC	TRBV5-1	TRBJ2-7	.	.